Each of the 8 T cell receptor beta chains below was sequenced from the same sample in a study of T cells in tumors after PD-1 blockade. Method: immunoSEQ multiplex PCR; TCRdb's copy keeps in-frame clones and lacks some. The table has about 63,000 clones, about 74% seen once. Sequencing used PBMCs, obtained after anti-PD-1 treatment. These receptors were taken from a human donor with basal cell carcinoma.

The J gene is TRBJ2-2, the V gene TRBV27, with D perhaps matching TRBD2 (7 bases). The length of the CDR3 is 19 residues. The V gene's germline CDR1 is MNHEY and CDR2 SMNVEV (reference sequence). The V and J ends lost 3 bases and 2 bases respectively, with 22 bases between them. The CDR3 loop reads CASSFYFRGGATNTGELFF. CDR3 coding DNA: TGTGCCAGCAGTTTCTATTTCCGAGGGGGGGCGACAAACACCGGGGAGCTGTTTTTT.

The chain is built from TRBV27 and TRBJ2-7, with 11 bases lining up with TRBD1. This CDR3 region has 16 residues. Germline lookup yields CDR1 MNHEY and CDR2 SMNVEV (reference sequence). The V segment lost 7 bases and the J segment 5 bases; nucleotides outside the gene matches: 13. The CDR3 is CASNRIGTGGINEQYF. The DNA of the CDR3 is TGTGCCAGCAATCGGATAGGGACAGGGGGTATCAACGAGCAGTACTTC.

V usage is TRBV7-7 and J usage is TRBJ1-1; 7 positions match TRBD1. CDR1 and CDR2 (germline): SSHAT, FNYEAQ (reference sequence). Germline trimming cut 5 bases from V and 6 bases from J; bases unmatched to any gene: 12. CDR3 length equals 15 residues. In DNA form, the CDR3 reads TGTGCCAGCAGCCGAATGGAGGGACAGCCCTCTGAAGCTTTCTTT. Protein product: CASSRMEGQPSEAFF.

V is TRBV14 and J is TRBJ2-1; TRBD2 matches at 8 bases. CDR3 size: 17 residues. With 4 bases clipped from V and 1 base from J, the junction kept 9 bases outside the gene matches. The germline CDR1 and CDR2 sequences are SGHDN and FVKESK. CDR3 loop: CASSPPAGGLSYNEQFF. The CDR3 region has the DNA TGTGCCAGCAGCCCCCCTGCGGGGGGTCTATCCTACAATGAGCAGTTCTTC.

The chain recombines TRBV10-3 with TRBJ2-1, with 13 bases aligning to TRBD2. The CDR3 spans 16 residues. The V and J ends lost 6 bases and 6 bases, in that order; junction bases with no gene match: 8. From germline, CDR1 is ENHRY and CDR2 SYGVKD. CDR3: CAISDSRTSGGNEQFF. The CDR3 nucleotides read TGTGCCATCAGCGATTCTCGGACTAGCGGGGGCAATGAGCAGTTCTTC.

The chain joins TRBV14 to TRBJ1-4; 9 bases align to TRBD1. Trimming at V came to 8 bases and at J to 11 bases, leaving 18 bases not matched to a gene. CDR3 length: 16 amino acids. Germline lookup yields CDR1 SGHDN and CDR2 FVKESK. This CDR3 reads CASEYRGRERHGKLFF. Here the CDR3 DNA reads TGTGCCAGCGAGTACAGGGGGCGCGAAAGGCATGGGAAACTGTTTTTT.

The chain joins TRBV19 to TRBJ2-7; D tentatively reads TRBD1 or TRBD2 (5 bases each). V was clipped by 1 base and J by 2 bases, with 9 bases between them. Germline V lookup: CDR1 LNHDA, CDR2 SQIVND (reference sequence). The CDR3 has 14 residues. This chain's CDR3 is CASSIGGVTYEQYF. The CDR3 coding sequence is TGTGCCAGTAGTATAGGAGGGGTAACCTACGAGCAGTACTTC.

The chain combines TRBV5-1 with TRBJ1-5; D may be TRBD1 (6 bases). The V gene's germline CDR1 is SGHRS and CDR2 YFSETQ. This CDR3 is built from 16 residues. Trimming took 0 bases from V and 3 from J, leaving 13 bases between them. CDR3 sequence: CASSLAPQGINQPQHF. For the CDR3, the DNA is TGCGCCAGCAGCTTGGCCCCACAGGGTATCAATCAGCCCCAGCATTTT.